This T cell receptor beta chain is from a study of T-cell reconstitution after alpha-beta-depleted transplantation in children. The TCRbeta library was prepared with unique molecular identifiers. Each CDR3 protein gets one entry after TCRdb re-called the PCR reads with MiXCR. Of around 480,000 distinct CDR3 sequences listed, around a third are singletons. Germline-derived CDR1 and CDR2 are LNHDA and SQIVND (reference sequence). There are 15 residues in the CDR3. V lost 1 base to trimming and J lost 6 bases; unmatched junction nucleotides: 4. This receptor was obtained from a human donor who donated a stem cell graft to a child with aplastic anemia. This specimen consisted of PBMCs from the stem cell graft donor, obtained from the stem cell graft. The rearrangement joins TRBV19 to TRBJ1-1, with 11 bases fitting TRBD1. CDR3 bases: TGTGCCAGTAGTATAGTCGGACAGGGGGCCGCTGAAGCTTTCTTT. Protein product: CASSIVGQGAAEAFF.